Listed here are 14 T cell receptor beta chains from one sample, sequenced in a study of cytomegalovirus exposure and HLA in healthy donors. A multiplex PCR was run with 60 Vbeta primers and 13 Jbeta primers. The assay was immunoSEQ multiplex PCR, and TCRdb's table has in-frame clones only and misses some. The sample lists approximately 250,000 clones, 80% to 90% seen once, with about 0.25% in the top ten. Sequencing input: PBMCs. Receptor source: a girl aged 2 to 10 in good health and CMV-seronegative.

The V and J genes are TRBV25-1 and TRBJ1-2, with TRBD1 matching over 8 bases. Germline CDR1 is MGHDK and CDR2 is SYGVNS. The CDR3 is made up of 13 amino acids. The V gene end was trimmed by 1 base and the J gene end by 13 bases; junction bases not matched to a gene: 8. The CDR3 nucleotides are TGTGCCAGCAGTGAATCGGGGACAGGACAAGCCACCTTC. Amino acid sequence: CASSESGTGQATF.

The chain uses TRBV12-5 and TRBJ2-3, with 9 bases aligning to TRBD2. CDR3 size: 16 residues. Germline CDR1 LGHNT, CDR2 FRNRAP. Trimming removed 1 base from V and 0 bases from J; junction bases left unmatched: 2. The CDR3 spells CASGLGLAASTDTQYF. CDR3 DNA sequence: TGTGCTAGTGGTTTGGGACTAGCGGCTAGCACAGATACGCAGTATTTT.

The chain carries TRBV27 and TRBJ2-1, with TRBD2 as a possible D gene (6 bases). Germline values: CDR1 MNHEY, CDR2 SMNVEV (reference sequence). CDR3 length: 13 residues. V was cut by 5 bases and J by 9 bases, with 14 bases left in between. The CDR3 protein is CASSTRLVLEQFF. The CDR3 DNA reads as TGTGCCAGCAGTACCCGACTAGTTCTTGAGCAGTTCTTC.

This clone showed up just a few times. The chain links TRBV11-2 to TRBJ2-7, with D maybe TRBD2 (5 bases). V lost 5 bases and J 2 bases, leaving 13 bases between the germline ends. The CDR3 spans 14 residues. The germline CDR1 and CDR2 sequences are SGHAT and FQNNGV. DNA of the CDR3: TGTGCCAGCAGCCCCTCGGGATGGGCCTACGAGCAGTACTTC. It encodes CASSPSGWAYEQYF.

The V gene is TRBV7-9, the J gene TRBJ1-2; D may be TRBD1 (6 bases). The V end was cut by 3 bases, the J end by 6 bases, with 14 bases between. The CDR3 runs to 14 residues. Germline V gene data show CDR1 as SEHNR and CDR2 as FQNEAQ (reference sequence). The CDR3 region is CASSFTQGWDGYTF. CDR3 DNA: TGTGCCAGCAGCTTCACACAGGGTTGGGATGGCTACACCTTC.

V and J are TRBV9 and TRBJ2-4, with TRBD2 identical over 7 bases. In germline, CDR1 is SGDLS, CDR2 YYNGEE. CDR3 length: 15 residues. V dropped 0 bases and J dropped 2; count of bases not matched to a gene: 2. CDR3: CASSVGGTTKNIQYF. In DNA form, the CDR3 reads TGTGCCAGCAGCGTAGGGGGGACTACCAAAAACATTCAGTACTTC. Using reference TRBV9 and TRBJ2-4 for the parts outside the CDR3, the full variable domain is DSGVTQTPKHLITATGQRVTLRCSPRSGDLSVYWYQQSLDQGLQFLIQYYNGEERAKGNILERFSAQQFPDLHSELNLSSLELGDSALYFCASSVGGTTKNIQYFGAGTRLSVL.

CDR3 nucleotide sequence: TGTGCCAGCAGTGGACAGTCGGATGAAAAACTGTTTTTT. Translating gives CASSGQSDEKLFF. The V and J genes are TRBV6-1 and TRBJ1-4; the D gene is possibly TRBD1 (5 bases). The CDR3 runs 13 residues. Germline assignment: CDR1 MNHNS and CDR2 SASEGT. Trimming removed 4 bases from V and 6 bases from J, with 9 bases in between.

The rearrangement joins TRBV29-1 to TRBJ1-1; no firm D call. V lost 4 bases and J lost 1, with 10 bases in between. Per germline, CDR1 SQVTM and CDR2 ANQGSEA. CDR3 length: 13 amino acids. The CDR3 region has the DNA TGCAGCGTTGCAGGCAGTCCGAACACTGAAGCTTTCTTT. Translated: CSVAGSPNTEAFF.

Notes on this clone: Other DNA sequences in this sample translate to the same CDR3. The chain is built from TRBV7-9 and TRBJ2-5; TRBD1 matches 9 bases. Germline-derived CDR1 and CDR2 are SEHNR and FQNEAQ (reference sequence). V lost 10 bases, J lost 5 bases, and 14 bases stayed unmatched. The length of the CDR3 is 15 residues. CDR3 DNA sequence: TGTGCCACTACCACTTCGGACAGGGGAGAGGAGACCCAGTACTTC. This encodes CATTTSDRGEETQYF.

V is TRBV5-4 and J is TRBJ2-1; 7 bases agree with TRBD2. The germline gives CDR1 SGHNT, CDR2 YYREEE (reference sequence). This CDR3 spans 15 amino acids. V lost 0 bases and J lost 4; bases outside the gene matches: 4. In DNA form, the CDR3 reads TGTGCCAGCAGCTTGGTACAGCGGGGTTACAATGAGCAGTTCTTC. Translation gives CASSLVQRGYNEQFF.

In this sample, this clone turned up once. CDR3: CASSPLAGGTDTQYF. DNA for the CDR3: TGTGCCAGCAGCCCGCTAGCGGGGGGCACAGATACGCAGTATTTT. This chain joins TRBV7-3 and TRBJ2-3, with 10 bases fitting TRBD2. V was pared by 5 bases and J by 1 base, with 3 bases of the junction left unmatched. Germline V gene sequence: CDR1 SGHTA, CDR2 FQGTGA. The CDR3 spans 15 residues.

The V gene is TRBV7-2, the J gene TRBJ1-4; D remains unclear. This CDR3 region has 15 residues. V was cut by 0 bases and J by 3 bases, with 8 bases left in between. The V gene's germline CDR1 is SGHTA and CDR2 FQGNSA. The CDR3 region has the DNA TGTGCCAGCAGCTTAGCTGACACATCTAATGAAAAACTGTTTTTT. Translating gives CASSLADTSNEKLFF.

V usage is TRBV5-4 and J usage is TRBJ2-1; 9 nucleotides line up with TRBD2. V shed 0 bases and J 7 bases; nucleotides not matched to a gene: 8. Germline values: CDR1 SGHNT, CDR2 YYREEE (reference sequence). The CDR3 runs 16 residues. CDR3 nucleotide sequence: TGTGCCAGCAGCTTGGCCGGCGGGGGGGGTAATAATGAGCAGTTCTTC. Protein product: CASSLAGGGGNNEQFF.

V usage is TRBV14 and J usage is TRBJ2-1; 7 nucleotides match TRBD2. The CDR3 covers 16 residues. Germline CDR1 reads SGHDN; CDR2 reads FVKESK. V trimming: 4 bases; J trimming: 7 bases; junction bases outside the gene matches: 13. The CDR3 here is CASSLSRAGVRNEQFF. The CDR3 region has the DNA TGTGCCAGCAGCCTCTCCCGGGCGGGAGTGAGAAATGAGCAGTTCTTC. Full variable domain (outside the CDR3, taken from reference TRBV14 and TRBJ2-1): EAGVTQFPSHSVIEKGQTVTLRCDPISGHDNLYWYRRVMGKEIKFLLHFVKESKQDESGMPNNRFLAERTGGTYSTLKVQPAELEDSGVYFCASSLSRAGVRNEQFFGPGTRLTVL.